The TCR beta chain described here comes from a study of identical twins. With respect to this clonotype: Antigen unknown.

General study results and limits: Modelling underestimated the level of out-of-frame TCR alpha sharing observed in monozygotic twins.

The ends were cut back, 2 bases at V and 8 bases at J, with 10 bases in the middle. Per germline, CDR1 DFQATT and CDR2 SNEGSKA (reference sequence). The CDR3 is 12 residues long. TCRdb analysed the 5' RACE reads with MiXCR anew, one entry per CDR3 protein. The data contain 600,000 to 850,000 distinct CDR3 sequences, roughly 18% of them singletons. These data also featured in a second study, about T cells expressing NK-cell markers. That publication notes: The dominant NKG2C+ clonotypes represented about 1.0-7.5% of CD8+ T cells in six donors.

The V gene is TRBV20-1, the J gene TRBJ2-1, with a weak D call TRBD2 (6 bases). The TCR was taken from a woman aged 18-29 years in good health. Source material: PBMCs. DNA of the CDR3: TGCAGTGCTAGACGACTAGACCATGAGCAGTTCTTC. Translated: CSARRLDHEQFF.